This T cell receptor (beta chain) was retrieved from a study of technical replicates of blood from several donors. V was clipped by 2 bases and J by 9 bases, with 17 bases between them. The length of the CDR3 is 15 residues. Germline V gene data show CDR1 as SGHTA and CDR2 as FQGNSA. Clones were sequenced by immunoSEQ multiplex PCR, and TCRdb holds only the in-frame ones, with some missing. The sample lists about 68,000 clones, under 98% seen once, with roughly 0.25% in the top ten. The sequencing input was T cells isolated from PBMCs. V gene TRBV7-2 combines with J gene TRBJ1-5; no reliable D call. This clonotype was obtained from a human donor in good health. The CDR3 DNA follows: TGTGCCAGCAGCTTAAGGCCGTATGAGGGCCGGCCCCAGCATTTT. It specifies CASSLRPYEGRPQHF.